This T cell receptor (beta chain) was retrieved from a study of OX40 agonist ivuxolimab in advanced cancers. TCRdb's table, derived via immunoSEQ multiplex PCR, lists solely in-frame clones and lacks some. The sample carries about 79,000 clones, about 94% recorded once. Study observations and caveats: Partly responding patients at 0.1-3.0 mg/kg showed some of the smallest clonal expansion. Researchers report that CD8+ T cells had, on average, more expanded clones than CD4+.

V lost 1 base and J lost 4; bases outside the gene matches: 3. CDR3 length: 16 residues. CDR1 is LGHNA, CDR2 YSLEER, per germline. The study sampled blood at baseline, cycle 4 day 1, and cycle 7 day 1. Details on this clone: Antigen: not known.

The gene calls are TRBV4-3 and TRBJ2-2; 10 positions agree with TRBD1. The source of this sequence is an adult with an advanced solid tumor such as melanoma, head and neck, liver or kidney cancer. The sequences come from CD4+ or CD8+ T cells sorted from blood, collected in a trial of the OX40 agonist ivuxolimab. The CDR3 loop is CASSQGGTGVTGELFF. The DNA of the CDR3 is TGCGCCAGCAGCCAAGGGGGGACAGGGGTCACCGGGGAGCTGTTTTTT.